This entry lists 8 T cell receptor beta chains sequenced from one sample in a study of T cell repertoires in cytomegalovirus infection. MiXCR was run by TCRdb on the reads, yielding one entry per CDR3 protein. This sample has about 320,000 distinct CDR3 sequences, with around 9.5% found just once. The material sequenced was PBMCs. The receptors stem from a human donor in good health (CMV status not recorded). Some clones in this sample may be carry-over from other donors' samples.

This clonotype was detected only a few times. V and J are TRBV7-9 and TRBJ1-3; no clear D. This CDR3 region has 16 residues. Germline assignment: CDR1 SEHNR and CDR2 FQNEAQ (reference sequence). V was pared by 5 bases and J by 4 bases, with 18 bases between. CDR3 nucleotide sequence: TGTGCCAGCAGCCCCCAGGCAGGCCTTTCAGGAAACACCATATATTTT. Translated: CASSPQAGLSGNTIYF.

Concerning this clonotype: This may be a read error: a much more frequent sequence differs by one nucleotide. The V gene is TRBV7-2, the J gene TRBJ2-7, with 7 bases lining up with TRBD1. This CDR3 spans 14 amino acids. Germline lookup yields CDR1 SGHTA and CDR2 FQGNSA. The DNA of the CDR3 is TGTGCCAGCAGCCGACAGGGTATTTCCTACAAGCAGTACTTC. Its translation is CASSRQGISYKQYF.

This clonotype has just a few counts. This chain connects TRBV4-1 to TRBJ2-3; unclear D gene. Deletions cut 1 base from V and 6 bases from J, with 11 bases between. CDR1 is MGHRA, CDR2 YSYEKL, per germline. The CDR3 has 14 residues. This CDR3 is CASSQGPIGDTQYF. As DNA, the CDR3 is TGCGCCAGCAGCCAAGGACCCATTGGGGATACGCAGTATTTT.

In its sample, this clonotype was seen many times. The gene calls are TRBV7-9 and TRBJ1-2, with TRBD1 identical over 8 bases. The CDR3 loop spans 16 amino acids. Germline CDR1 reads SEHNR; CDR2 reads FQNEAQ (reference sequence). V dropped 2 bases and J dropped 5; count of bases not matched to a gene: 10. The CDR3, as DNA: TGTGCCAGCAGCTTAAGGACAGGGACAACCTATTATGGCTACACCTTC. This translates into CASSLRTGTTYYGYTF. Full variable domain (remainder filled in from reference TRBV7-9 and TRBJ1-2): DTGVSQNPRHKITKRGQNVTFRCDPISEHNRLYWYRQTLGQGPEFLTYFQNEAQLEKSRLLSDRFSAERPKGSFSTLEIQRTEQGDSAMYLCASSLRTGTTYYGYTFGSGTRLTVV.

This clonotype was recorded a few times. The CDR3 DNA follows: TGTGCCAGTAGCACCCAGACAGGACCCTCTTACAATCAGCCCCAGCATTTT. Amino acids: CASSTQTGPSYNQPQHF. J is TRBJ1-5 and V is TRBV19, with D possibly being TRBD1 (6 bases). Looked up from germline, CDR1 is LNHDA and CDR2 is SQIVND (reference sequence). The CDR3 runs to 17 residues. Between the trimmed V and J ends, which lost 6 bases and 3 bases, there was a span of 21 bases.

The table lists this clonotype with a few counts. The chain is built from TRBV27 and TRBJ2-3, with 9 bases fitting TRBD1. This CDR3 region has 14 residues. Germline CDR1 reads MNHEY; CDR2 reads SMNVEV (reference sequence). V gave up 7 bases and J gave up 4 bases; unmatched junction bases: 6. The CDR3 nucleotides read TGTGCCAGCAAAGGACAGGGGTTTGCAGATACGCAGTATTTT. Protein product: CASKGQGFADTQYF.

This clonotype was seen ten or more times. This rearrangement joins TRBV7-8 to TRBJ2-1; no clear D. The CDR3 extends over 14 amino acids. In germline, CDR1 is SGHVS, CDR2 FQNEAQ. Trimming removed 7 bases from V and 15 bases from J, with 25 bases in between. This CDR3 is CASTSEEHTTVVFF. CDR3 bases: TGTGCCAGCACCTCTGAGGAGCACACAACCGTGGTGTTCTTC.

V gene TRBV29-1 combines with J gene TRBJ2-7; TRBD2 agrees at 8 bases. Germline CDR1 reads SQVTM; CDR2 reads ANQGSEA. The CDR3 length is 11 residues. With V trimmed by 4 bases and J by 4 bases, 0 bases remained unmatched. The CDR3 sequence is CSVASGYEQYF. In nucleotides, the CDR3 is TGCAGCGTTGCTAGCGGGTACGAGCAGTACTTC.